What follows is one T cell receptor (beta chain) and its context. This entry comes from a study of blood T cell repertoires in COVID-19. Study-wide background: The study drew acute and convalescent COVID-19 samples from the United States, Italy and Spain. T cells, B-cell-depleted T cells, or PBMCs supplied cDNA or gDNA.

TCRdb's copy holds only in-frame clones and misses some; the assay was immunoSEQ multiplex PCR. In the table there are a few hundred thousand clones, approximately 90% of which are singletons. The CDR3 runs to 15 residues. Trimming cost V 0 bases and J 4 bases, with 11 bases left between them. Germline lookup yields CDR1 SGDLS and CDR2 YYNGEE. This chain links TRBV9 with TRBJ1-3, with D uncertain. The sequence derives from a man aged 25-45 years with acute or convalescent COVID-19. The sequencing input was peripheral blood. The CDR3, as DNA: TGTGCCAGCAGCGTAGAGGCGGCGGTCGGAAACACCATATATTTT. Amino acids: CASSVEAAVGNTIYF.